Each of the 27 T cell receptor beta chains below was sequenced from the same sample in a study of human T cells and chemical hapten exposure. Time point given: healthy volunteer bleed at 2 weeks. Unfractionated whole blood was the source from which total RNA was extracted. One entry per CDR3 protein results from TCRdb running MiXCR on the RACE reads. The table has around 130,000 distinct CDR3 sequences, approximately 8.3% seen once. The sequenced material came from whole blood. These receptors were taken from a male donor in good health. Some clones in this sample may be carry-over from other donors' samples.

The sample holds a few counts of this clonotype. The gene calls are TRBV11-2 and TRBJ2-2; no clear D gene. The CDR3 has 17 amino acids. V dropped 5 bases and J dropped 0 bases, with 16 bases sitting between them. The V gene's germline CDR1 is SGHAT and CDR2 FQNNGV. CDR3 loop: CASSLRVRAANTGELFF. The CDR3 DNA sequence: TGTGCCAGCAGCCTTAGGGTACGGGCAGCGAACACCGGGGAGCTGTTTTTT. The full variable domain, completed using reference TRBV11-2 and TRBJ2-2, is EAGVAQSPRYKIIEKRQSVAFWCNPISGHATLYWYQQILGQGPKLLIQFQNNGVVDDSQLPKDRFSAERLKGVDSTLKIQPAKLEDSAVYLCASSLRVRAANTGELFFGEGSRLTVL.

This clonotype has a handful of counts. The V gene is TRBV20-1, the J gene TRBJ2-5; 7 bases fit TRBD1. J was trimmed by 5 bases and V by 2 bases; bases with no gene match: 5. Germline V CDR1 and CDR2: DFQATT, SNEGSKA (reference sequence). The CDR3 loop spans 13 amino acids. DNA for the CDR3: TGCAGTGCTAGAACAGGGGTCGGGGAGACCCAGTACTTC. This gives the protein CSARTGVGETQYF.

The sample holds many counts of this clonotype. The chain recombines TRBV11-2 with TRBJ2-2, with 9 bases that match TRBD1. The CDR3 loop spans 16 amino acids. The J segment lost 5 bases and the V segment lost 5 bases, leaving 9 bases of the junction unmatched. Germline assignment: CDR1 SGHAT and CDR2 FQNNGV. CDR3: CASSHFRDRATGELFF. The CDR3 DNA reads TGTGCCAGCAGCCATTTCCGGGACAGGGCGACCGGGGAGCTGTTTTTT.

This chain uses TRBV20-1 with TRBJ2-2; D is unresolved. The CDR3 runs 15 residues. Per the germline V gene, CDR1 is DFQATT and CDR2 is SNEGSKA (reference sequence). The V and J ends lost 1 base and 0 bases respectively, with 9 bases between them. Here the CDR3 DNA reads TGCAGTGCTAGAGTTGAGTCGGCGAACACCGGGGAGCTGTTTTTT. It yields the protein CSARVESANTGELFF.

This clonotype was found many times. The chain combines TRBV19 with TRBJ1-2; 7 nucleotides match TRBD1. The V and J ends lost 3 bases and 4 bases, in that order; junction bases with no gene match: 11. Germline CDR1 and CDR2: LNHDA and SQIVND (reference sequence). The CDR3 is made up of 16 amino acids. The CDR3 sequence: CASSIPKPTGTYGYTF. The CDR3 DNA follows: TGTGCCAGTAGTATCCCCAAGCCGACAGGGACCTATGGCTACACCTTC.

In this sample, this clonotype turned up a few times. The chain has TRBV5-1 and TRBJ1-2; TRBD1 agrees at 8 bases. Germline V CDR1 and CDR2: SGHRS, YFSETQ. CDR3 length equals 14 residues. V lost 0 bases, J lost 6 bases, and 4 bases stayed unmatched. This CDR3 is CASSLATGEDGYTF. The CDR3 DNA is TGCGCCAGCAGCTTGGCGACAGGGGAGGATGGCTACACCTTC.

The sample holds a few counts of this clonotype. The V gene is TRBV3-1, the J gene TRBJ2-5; D remains ambiguous. V gave up 1 base and J gave up 2 bases, with 11 bases separating them. The CDR3 is made up of 15 amino acids. CDR1 LGHDT and CDR2 YNNKEL come from the germline V gene (reference sequence). The CDR3 DNA sequence: TGTGCCAGCAGCCAAGTGAGGCGGTTACAAGAGACCCAGTACTTC. This gives the protein CASSQVRRLQETQYF.

This clonotype was found many times. The genes are TRBV6-1 and TRBJ1-2; 12 positions match TRBD1. The J segment lost 4 bases and the V segment lost 0 bases, leaving 6 bases of the junction unmatched. The CDR3 runs to 17 residues. CDR1 is MNHNS and CDR2 is SASEGT in the germline V gene. The CDR3 spells CASSEAGTGGLRYGYTF. The CDR3 DNA reads TGTGCCAGCAGTGAAGCGGGGACAGGGGGCCTTCGCTATGGCTACACCTTC.

The chain carries TRBV9 and TRBJ2-5, with D perhaps TRBD2 (5 bases). The CDR3 length is 16 residues. Germline CDR1 SGDLS, CDR2 YYNGEE. V gave up 5 bases and J gave up 1 base, with 18 bases separating them. The chain's CDR3 is CASSVFGLARQETQYF. DNA for the CDR3: TGTGCCAGCAGTGTCTTCGGGCTAGCACGCCAAGAGACCCAGTACTTC. The full variable domain, rest sourced from reference TRBV9 and TRBJ2-5, is DSGVTQTPKHLITATGQRVTLRCSPRSGDLSVYWYQQSLDQGLQFLIQYYNGEERAKGNILERFSAQQFPDLHSELNLSSLELGDSALYFCASSVFGLARQETQYFGPGTRLLVL.

The chain recombines TRBV18 with TRBJ1-1; weak D call: TRBD1 (5 bases). This CDR3 is built from 14 residues. V was shortened by 2 bases and J by 6 bases, with 13 bases between the two germline ends. The germline V gene encodes CDR1 KGHSH and CDR2 LQKENI. The DNA for the CDR3 is TGTGCCAGCTCACCAACGAATAGGGGCGCTGAAGCTTTCTTT. Protein sequence: CASSPTNRGAEAFF.

This clonotype appeared a few times. This chain uses TRBV18 with TRBJ2-7; 10 nucleotides align to TRBD1. Germline V gene lookup returns CDR1 KGHSH and CDR2 LQKENI. The CDR3 runs to 15 residues. V lost 3 bases and J lost 7; bases outside the gene matches: 9. CDR3 bases: TGTGCCAGCTCACCCGGGACAGGGGTCGGTTGGGAGCAGTACTTC. Translating gives CASSPGTGVGWEQYF.

This clonotype was counted at least ten times. This chain joins TRBV5-1 and TRBJ1-1; D unclear. The germline CDR1 and CDR2 sequences are SGHRS and YFSETQ. The CDR3 is made up of 15 amino acids. Trimming cost V 3 bases and J 0 bases, with 12 bases left between them. CDR3 amino acids: CASSSVAGVNTEAFF. CDR3 nucleotide sequence: TGCGCCAGCAGCTCGGTGGCGGGAGTGAACACTGAAGCTTTCTTT.

This clonotype was found many times. The V and J genes are TRBV14 and TRBJ2-1; 9 positions match TRBD1. The V and J ends lost 5 bases and 9 bases, in that order; junction bases with no gene match: 17. CDR1 is SGHDN and CDR2 is FVKESK in the germline V gene. The CDR3 loop spans 17 amino acids. The CDR3 is CASSFSLGQGHHGEQFF. Here the CDR3 DNA reads TGTGCCAGCAGCTTTTCTTTGGGACAGGGACACCACGGTGAGCAGTTCTTC.

This chain connects TRBV4-3 to TRBJ1-4, with TRBD1 as a possible D gene (5 bases). CDR1 and CDR2 from the germline V gene are LGHNA and YSLEER. V lost 4 bases, J lost 7 bases, and 22 bases lay in between. The CDR3 consists of 17 residues. The CDR3 bases are TGCGCCAGCAGCCTTCGGGACTTTTTAGCCGCGCCTGAAAAACTGTTTTTT. It specifies CASSLRDFLAAPEKLFF.

The V gene is TRBV12-3 or TRBV12-4, the J gene TRBJ1-6, with 7 nucleotides matching TRBD1. Losses at the gene ends were 6 bases for V and 7 bases for J; bases not matched to a gene: 6. This CDR3 contains 14 residues. DNA for the CDR3: TGTGCCAGCAGGGCCAGGGGGGCAAATTCACCCCTCCACTTT. This encodes CASRARGANSPLHF.

This clonotype occurred many times. This sequence joins TRBV9 and TRBJ2-6; perhaps TRBD1 as D (7 bases). Germline V gives CDR1 SGDLS, CDR2 YYNGEE. This CDR3 has 18 amino acids. V shed 0 bases and J shed 8 bases, with 21 bases lying between them. In DNA, the CDR3 is TGTGCCAGCAGCGTAGAGGCGGGGTTATTGACAGGGCCCAACGTCCTGACTTTC. Residues: CASSVEAGLLTGPNVLTF.

V is TRBV12-5 and J is TRBJ2-2; D might be TRBD1 (6 bases). This CDR3 contains 15 residues. The V end was cut by 2 bases, the J end by 2 bases, with 9 bases between. CDR1 is LGHNT and CDR2 is FRNRAP in the germline V gene. This CDR3 reads CASGLWGRNTGELFF. The DNA for the CDR3 is TGTGCTAGTGGTTTGTGGGGGCGCAACACCGGGGAGCTGTTTTTT. Drawing the rest from reference TRBV12-5 and TRBJ2-2, the complete variable domain is DARVTQTPRHKVTEMGQEVTMRCQPILGHNTVFWYRQTMMQGLELLAYFRNRAPLDDSGMPKDRFSAEMPDATLATLKIQPSEPRDSAVYFCASGLWGRNTGELFFGEGSRLTVL.

This clonotype appeared a single time. Compared with germline, one end of the junction differs, possibly owing to a read error. The rearrangement joins TRBV6-4 to TRBJ2-1, with D perhaps being TRBD1 or TRBD2 (5 bases each). The CDR3 runs to 18 residues. The germline V gene has CDR1 MRHNA and CDR2 SNTAGT. The DNA of the CDR3 is TGTACCAGCAGCTTGCTCGGTGGGGGAGTGGGCTCCTACAATGAGCAGTTCTTC. Encoded protein: CTSSLLGGGVGSYNEQFF.

The rearrangement links TRBV12-3 or TRBV12-4 to TRBJ2-5; D unresolved. The V end was cut by 4 bases, the J end by 1 base, with 13 bases between. The CDR3 consists of 15 residues. The chain's CDR3 is CASSWAQISQETQYF. CDR3 DNA: TGTGCCAGCAGTTGGGCCCAAATATCCCAAGAGACCCAGTACTTC.

The rearrangement links TRBV6-6 to TRBJ2-5; the match to TRBD2 covers 8 bases. Germline V lookup: CDR1 MNHNY, CDR2 SVGAGI (reference sequence). The CDR3 covers 16 residues. V lost 6 bases and J lost 2; bases outside the gene matches: 11. CDR3 nucleotide sequence: TGTGCCAGCAGCCAAGGGACGGGGGGGACGCAAGAGACCCAGTACTTC. It encodes CASSQGTGGTQETQYF.

This clonotype was observed a handful of times. The chain has TRBV14 and TRBJ2-1; 8 bases agree with TRBD2. Germline CDR1 is SGHDN and CDR2 is FVKESK. The CDR3 sequence is 15 residues long. J was trimmed by 3 bases and V by 6 bases; bases with no gene match: 7. The CDR3 nucleotides are TGTGCCAGCAGACCTGCGCGGGGGGTCTACAATGAGCAGTTCTTC. Its translation: CASRPARGVYNEQFF.

The chain has TRBV5-1 and TRBJ1-1; 12 nucleotides align to TRBD1. This CDR3 is built from 17 residues. Looked up from germline, CDR1 is SGHRS and CDR2 is YFSETQ. V was pared by 5 bases and J by 1 base, with 9 bases of the junction left unmatched. CDR3 loop: CASRPGDRGLPNTEAFF. DNA of the CDR3: TGCGCCAGCAGGCCCGGGGACAGGGGGCTCCCGAACACTGAAGCTTTCTTT.

This clonotype has a count of ten or more. V usage is TRBV20-1 and J usage is TRBJ2-1; 16 bases fit TRBD2. The V gene's germline CDR1 is DFQATT and CDR2 SNEGSKA (reference sequence). V was clipped by 5 bases and J by 9 bases; unmatched bases: 10. The CDR3 totals 16 residues. CDR3 protein: CSAGGTSGRAPAEQFF. CDR3 sequence (DNA): TGCAGTGCTGGAGGGACTAGCGGGAGGGCCCCCGCTGAGCAGTTCTTC.

This clonotype was recorded at least ten times. The J gene is TRBJ1-5, the V gene TRBV7-6; D is possibly TRBD1 (5 bases). From germline, CDR1 is SGHVS and CDR2 FNYEAQ. With 1 base removed from V and 1 base from J, the gap between germline ends came to 14 bases. The CDR3 has 17 amino acids. CDR3 DNA sequence: TGTGCCAGCAGCTTAGGGGCAGGGTCAGGCAGCAATCAGCCCCAGCATTTT. Translated: CASSLGAGSGSNQPQHF.

The table lists this clonotype with a few counts. The chain uses TRBV11-3 and TRBJ2-1; D is undetermined. The CDR3 is 14 residues long. Between the trimmed V and J ends, which lost 0 bases and 10 bases, there was a span of 13 bases. Per germline, CDR1 SGHNT and CDR2 YENEEA. The CDR3 loop reads CASSLDSAAREQFF. CDR3 coding DNA: TGTGCCAGCAGCTTAGATTCTGCTGCACGGGAGCAGTTCTTC.

This clonotype occurred a few times. The rearrangement links TRBV7-9 to TRBJ2-1; 9 positions match TRBD2. J gave up 0 bases and V 2 bases, and 8 bases lay outside the gene matches. The CDR3 extends over 18 amino acids. The germline V gene encodes CDR1 SEHNR and CDR2 FQNEAQ (reference sequence). The CDR3 sequence: CASSLPLSGGTSYNEQFF. DNA of the CDR3: TGTGCCAGCAGCTTACCCCTCAGCGGGGGGACCTCCTACAATGAGCAGTTCTTC.

This clonotype was detected ten times or more. V gene TRBV6-1 combines with J gene TRBJ2-6; D remains unclear. CDR3 length: 14 residues. Trimming left V 2 bases short and J 3 bases short, with 5 bases between. Looked up from germline, CDR1 is MNHNS and CDR2 is SASEGT. The CDR3 loop reads CASSETDGANVLTF. The CDR3 DNA reads TGTGCCAGCAGTGAAACGGATGGGGCCAACGTCCTGACTTTC.